Listed below are T cell receptor beta chains from one sample, sequenced in a study of chemoradiotherapy in HPV16-positive cancers. This table comes from immunoSEQ multiplex PCR, and its TCRdb copy is limited to in-frame clones, with some not included. The repertoire has approximately 12,000 clones, around 90% of them found once; the top ten carry less than 3%. Sampling was done from a patient who underwent chemoradiotherapy. The receptors stem from a human donor with HPV-associated anogenital cancer. Both conserved end residues are part of each CDR3. Each record gives: clone size, V gene, D gene, J gene, CDR3 DNA, CDR3 protein. The D gene is left open where the match is weak. Only some rows state a clone size, as once, few, many or a class for expanded clones.

>.|TRBV19|.|TRBJ1-1
TGTGCCAGTAGTAGGACACCCACTAAAGAAGCTTTCTTT
CASSRTPTKEAFF
>.|TRBV5-4|.|TRBJ2-7
TGTGCCAGCAGCTTTAACGGCTACGAGCAGTACTTC
CASSFNGYEQYF
>.|TRBV7-8|.|TRBJ2-1
TGTGCCAGCAGCCTGGTCCCCAATGAGCAGTTCTTC
CASSLVPNEQFF
>.|TRBV5-4|TRBD2|TRBJ2-1
TGTGCCAGCAGCTTGTCGGGAGGGAGGTTTAATGAGCAGTTCTTC
CASSLSGGRFNEQFF
>.|TRBV5-1|.|TRBJ2-5
TGCGCCAGCAGCTTGAACGGACAGCTTGAGACCCAGTACTTC
CASSLNGQLETQYF
>.|TRBV2|.|TRBJ2-7
TGTGCCAGCAAAGGCACCTACTACGAGCAGTACTTC
CASKGTYYEQYF
>once|TRBV19|.|TRBJ2-1
TGTGCCAGTAGTGGGGCAGGCGTCTTTGGGCCGCAGTTCTTC
CASSGAGVFGPQFF
>.|TRBV9|.|TRBJ1-4
TGTGCCAGCAGCGCGGGGCCTGGCGAAAAACTGTTTTTT
CASSAGPGEKLFF
>.|TRBV5-8|TRBD2|TRBJ2-3
TGTGCCAGCAGCTTAGCGACTAGCGGAAATACGCAGTATTTT
CASSLATSGNTQYF
>.|TRBV7-3|TRBD1|TRBJ2-5
TGTGCCAGCAGCTTCCAAGGGACAGGGGGCTCGATGGAGACCCAGTACTTC
CASSFQGTGGSMETQYF
>.|TRBV29-1|.|TRBJ1-5
TGCAGCGTTGGAACTGGGAATAGCAATCAGCCCCAGCATTTT
CSVGTGNSNQPQHF
>.|TRBV27|.|TRBJ1-6
TGTGCCAGCAGTTCGGGGCAGGCTAATTCACCCCTCCACTTT
CASSSGQANSPLHF
>.|TRBV11-2|.|TRBJ2-7
TGTGCCAGCAGCCCCAACAGGGTTGGAGAGCAGTACTTC
CASSPNRVGEQYF
>.|TRBV5-1|.|TRBJ1-1
TGCGCCAGCAGCCTGGGGATGCAGAACACTGAAGCTTTCTTT
CASSLGMQNTEAFF
>.|TRBV14|.|TRBJ2-7
TGTGCCAGCAGCTGGGGAATCTACGAGCAGTACTTC
CASSWGIYEQYF
>.|TRBV20-1|.|TRBJ1-4
TGCAGTGCTAGAATCGGTGAAAAACTGTTTTTT
CSARIGEKLFF
>.|TRBV29-1|.|TRBJ2-2
TGCAGCGTTGAAGCTAGCGCGGACACCGGGGAGCTGTTTTTT
CSVEASADTGELFF
>.|TRBV29-1|.|TRBJ1-2
TGCAGCTGCGGGGGGTTAGACTATGGCTACACCTTC
CSCGGLDYGYTF
>.|TRBV30|.|TRBJ1-2
TGTGCCTGGAGTAGGCTCGCCCCCTATGGCTACACCTTC
CAWSRLAPYGYTF
>.|TRBV2|.|TRBJ2-7
TGTGCCAGCGGAGGGACCTTCTCCTACGAGCAGTACTTC
CASGGTFSYEQYF
>.|TRBV5-6|.|TRBJ1-3
TGTGCCAGCAGCACGCCGGGACCGTTCTCTGGAAACACCATATATTTT
CASSTPGPFSGNTIYF
>.|TRBV5-1|.|TRBJ1-3
TGCGCCAGCAGCACCGGACAACGGTCCTTTTTCTCTGGAAACACCATATATTTT
CASSTGQRSFFSGNTIYF
>.|TRBV2|.|TRBJ2-6
TGTGCCAGCACTGTGCAACAGTTTAACTCTGGGGCCAACGTCCTGACTTTC
CASTVQQFNSGANVLTF
>.|TRBV11-3|TRBD2|TRBJ2-5
TGTGCCAGCAGCCGGGACCTAGCGGGGGCCGTCCCTGGAGAGACCCAGTACTTC
CASSRDLAGAVPGETQYF
>once|TRBV5-4|TRBD1|TRBJ2-2
TGTGCCAGCAGCTTAGGGACAGGGGAAACCGGGGAGCTGTTTTTT
CASSLGTGETGELFF
>.|TRBV7-2|.|TRBJ2-6
TGTGCCAGCAGCTTAGGGGGCTCTGGGGCCAACGTCCTGACTTTC
CASSLGGSGANVLTF
>.|TRBV29-1|.|TRBJ2-7
TGCAGCGTTGTAGCAGGGCCCTCCTACGAGCAGTACTTC
CSVVAGPSYEQYF
>once|TRBV5-1|.|TRBJ2-2
TGCGCCAGCAGCTCAGGGGGGTATGACACCGGGGAGCTGTTTTTT
CASSSGGYDTGELFF
>.|TRBV6-5|.|TRBJ2-7
TGTGCCAGCAGTTTTTCAGGCCCTCTCACCTACGAGCAGTACTTC
CASSFSGPLTYEQYF
>.|TRBV11-3|TRBD2|TRBJ2-3
TGTGCCAGCAGCTTAGACGGCGGGGGGGCAGCCGATACGCAGTATTTT
CASSLDGGGAADTQYF
>once|TRBV5-1|TRBD2|TRBJ2-2
TGCGCCAGCAGAAGACAGGCGGGGGGCGGTGTAGGCACCGGGGAGCTGTTTTTT
CASRRQAGGGVGTGELFF
>.|TRBV6-1|.|TRBJ1-3
TGTGCCAGCAGTGAAGACAGGAGCATTAGAAACACCATATATTTT
CASSEDRSIRNTIYF
>few|TRBV10-3|.|TRBJ2-3
TGTGCCATCGCACGGGGCTCCGGGTCAGATACGCAGTATTTT
CAIARGSGSDTQYF
>.|TRBV2|TRBD1|TRBJ2-5
TGTGCCAGCAGTAACGGACAGGAAGAGACCCAGTACTTC
CASSNGQEETQYF
>.|TRBV7-8|TRBD2|TRBJ2-1
TGTGCCAGCAGCTCGACGACTAGCGGGAGCGGGTATGAGCAGTTCTTC
CASSSTTSGSGYEQFF
>.|TRBV14|TRBD2|TRBJ2-5
TGTGCCAGCAGCCAAGATCTCGGGACTAGCGGTACAGAGACCCAGTACTTC
CASSQDLGTSGTETQYF
>few|TRBV7-9|.|TRBJ2-1
TGTGCCAGCAGCTTAGCGAGTCGGGTCAGCGGCGAGCAGTTCTTC
CASSLASRVSGEQFF
>.|TRBV11-2|.|TRBJ2-1
TGTGCCAGCAGGTTATTGAATGAGCAGTTCTTC
CASRLLNEQFF
>.|TRBV27|.|TRBJ1-2
TGTGCCAGCAGTTGGGGCACAGGCTATGGCTACACCTTC
CASSWGTGYGYTF
>few|TRBV7-2|.|TRBJ2-7
TGTGCCAGCAGCCCGGCGGGGGCCACCTACGAGCAGTACTTC
CASSPAGATYEQYF
>.|TRBV2|.|TRBJ2-7
TGTGCCAGCAGGGCCACAGGGCAAGCCTACGAGCAGTACTTC
CASRATGQAYEQYF
>.|TRBV4-1|TRBD1|TRBJ2-2
TGCGCCAGCAGCCAACCACCGGGACAGGGGTTCCCCGGGGAGCTGTTTTTT
CASSQPPGQGFPGELFF
>.|TRBV5-1|.|TRBJ1-2
TGCGCCAGCAGCACAGGACGGGATAACTATGGCTACACCTTC
CASSTGRDNYGYTF
>.|TRBV6-6|.|TRBJ2-2
TGTGCCAGCAGTTACGGGCAGGGCGGACGTACCGGGGAGCTGTTTTTT
CASSYGQGGRTGELFF
>.|TRBV29-1|TRBD1|TRBJ2-7
TGCAGCGTGTCGACAGGGCCGTCCTACGAGCAGTACTTC
CSVSTGPSYEQYF